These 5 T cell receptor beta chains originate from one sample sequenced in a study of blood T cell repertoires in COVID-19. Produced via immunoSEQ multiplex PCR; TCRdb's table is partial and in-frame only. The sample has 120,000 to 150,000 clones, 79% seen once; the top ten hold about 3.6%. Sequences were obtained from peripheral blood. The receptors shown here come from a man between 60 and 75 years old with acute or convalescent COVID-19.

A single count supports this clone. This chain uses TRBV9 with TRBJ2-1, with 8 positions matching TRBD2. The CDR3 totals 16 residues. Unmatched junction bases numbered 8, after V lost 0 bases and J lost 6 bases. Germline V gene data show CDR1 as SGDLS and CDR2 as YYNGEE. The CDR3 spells CASSVEGSGVINEQFF. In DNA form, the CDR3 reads TGTGCCAGCAGCGTAGAGGGTAGCGGGGTAATCAATGAGCAGTTCTTC.

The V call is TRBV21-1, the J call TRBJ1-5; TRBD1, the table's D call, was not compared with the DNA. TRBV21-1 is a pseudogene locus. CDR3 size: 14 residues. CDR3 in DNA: TGTGCCGGGCTCCGGGACAGGGGCAATCAGCCCCAGCATTTT. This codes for CAGLRDRGNQPQHF.

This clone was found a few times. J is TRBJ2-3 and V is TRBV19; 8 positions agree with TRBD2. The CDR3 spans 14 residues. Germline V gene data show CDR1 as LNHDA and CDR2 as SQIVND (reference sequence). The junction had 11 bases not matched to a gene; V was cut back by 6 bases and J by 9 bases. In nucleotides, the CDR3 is TGTGCCAGTAGCCCCGGCGGGGGGTCCAGCACGCAGTATTTT. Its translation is CASSPGGGSSTQYF.

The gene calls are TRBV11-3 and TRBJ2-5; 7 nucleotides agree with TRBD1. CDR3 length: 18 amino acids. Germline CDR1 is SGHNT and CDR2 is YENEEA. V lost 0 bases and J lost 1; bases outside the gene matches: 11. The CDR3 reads CASSLDPPTGIGQETQYF. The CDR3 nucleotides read TGTGCCAGCAGCTTAGATCCCCCGACAGGGATCGGCCAAGAGACCCAGTACTTC.

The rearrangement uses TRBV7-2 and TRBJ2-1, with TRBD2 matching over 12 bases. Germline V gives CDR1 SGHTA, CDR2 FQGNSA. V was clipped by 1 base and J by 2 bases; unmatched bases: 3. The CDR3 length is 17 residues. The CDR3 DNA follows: TGTGCCAGCAGCTTAGGGGCTAGCGGGAGGGCCTACAATGAGCAGTTCTTC. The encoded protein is CASSLGASGRAYNEQFF.